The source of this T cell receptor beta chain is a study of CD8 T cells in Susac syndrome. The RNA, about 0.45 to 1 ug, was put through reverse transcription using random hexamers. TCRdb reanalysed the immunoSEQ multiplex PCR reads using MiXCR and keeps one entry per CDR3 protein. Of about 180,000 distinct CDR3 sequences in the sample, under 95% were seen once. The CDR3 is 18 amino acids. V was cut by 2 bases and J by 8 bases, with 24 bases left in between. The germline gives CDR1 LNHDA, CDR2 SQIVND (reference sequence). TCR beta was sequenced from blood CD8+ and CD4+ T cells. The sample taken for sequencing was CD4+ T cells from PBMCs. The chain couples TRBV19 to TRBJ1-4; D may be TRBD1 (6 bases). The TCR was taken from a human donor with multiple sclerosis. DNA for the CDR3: TGTGCCAGTAGTATATCGGCCTCCACTACAGGGTTAGGGGAAAAACTGTTTTTT. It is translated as CASSISASTTGLGEKLFF.